The sequence of this TCR beta chain was determined in a study of identical twins. Healthy Caucasian donors formed the entire cohort. Concerning this clonotype itself: Its antigen is unknown.

Study-wide results and limits: High-abundance cord blood beta clonotypes had fewer insertions; memory repertoires showed none. Less excess twin sharing appeared in beta out-of-frame sequences. The models gave estimates that fell short of the out-of-frame TCR alpha sharing seen in monozygotic twins.

The CDR3 contains 17 residues. V was pared by 6 bases and J by 3 bases, with 22 bases between. TCRdb called the 5' RACE reads again in MiXCR, with one record for every CDR3 protein. Counted here are 1,800,000 or so distinct CDR3 sequences, under 35% occurring once; the ten biggest clones make up around 0.3%. This TCR came from a newborn girl in good health. The sequenced material came from cord blood. This chain links TRBV12-3 or TRBV12-4 with TRBJ2-3, with D tentatively TRBD2 (5 bases). CDR3 amino acids: CASSPISGGSRTDTQYF. DNA of the CDR3: TGTGCCAGCAGCCCCATCAGCGGAGGATCCCGGACAGATACGCAGTATTTT.